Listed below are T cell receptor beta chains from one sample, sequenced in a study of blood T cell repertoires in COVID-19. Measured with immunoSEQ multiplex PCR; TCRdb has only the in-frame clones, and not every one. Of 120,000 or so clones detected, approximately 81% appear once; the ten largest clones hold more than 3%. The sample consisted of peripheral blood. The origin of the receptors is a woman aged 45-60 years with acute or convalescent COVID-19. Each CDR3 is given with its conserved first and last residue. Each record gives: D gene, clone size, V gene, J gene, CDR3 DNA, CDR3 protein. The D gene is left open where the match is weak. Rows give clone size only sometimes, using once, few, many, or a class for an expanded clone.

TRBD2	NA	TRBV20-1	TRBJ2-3	TGCAGTGCTAGTCCGCGGGGGGGCGGGCCCACAGATACGCAGTATTTT	CSASPRGGGPTDTQYF
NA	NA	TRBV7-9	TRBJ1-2	TGTGCCAGCAGCTTAGGCGGGGAAATCTATGGCTACACCTTC	CASSLGGEIYGYTF
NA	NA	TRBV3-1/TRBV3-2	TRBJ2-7	TGTGCCAGCAGCCAGGGGGACAACCGTAAGCAGTACTTC	CASSQGDNRKQYF
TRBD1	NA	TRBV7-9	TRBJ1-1	TGTGCCAGCAGCCGGACAGGGAACGCTGAAGCTTTCTTT	CASSRTGNAEAFF
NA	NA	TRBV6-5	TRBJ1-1	TGTGCCAGCAGTCCCCACAGTACGGACACTGAAGCTTTCTTT	CASSPHSTDTEAFF
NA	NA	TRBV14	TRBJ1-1	TGTGCCAGCAGCCAAGAAGGGCGAAGGGAGAATTTGGACACTGAAGCTTTCTTT	CASSQEGRRENLDTEAFF
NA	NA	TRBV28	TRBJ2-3	TGTGCCAGCAGTTTGGGCGGGATAAGCACAGATACGCAGTATTTT	CASSLGGISTDTQYF
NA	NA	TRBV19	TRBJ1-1	TGTGCCAGTAGTAGAGCGGCCGGCCTTAACACTGAAGCTTTCTTT	CASSRAAGLNTEAFF
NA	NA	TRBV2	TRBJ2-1	TGTGCCAGCCACCAGGGGTACAATGAGCAGTTCTTC	CASHQGYNEQFF
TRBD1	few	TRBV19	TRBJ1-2	TGTGCCAGTAGTGGCGGACAGGGGAGCTATGGCTACACCTTC	CASSGGQGSYGYTF
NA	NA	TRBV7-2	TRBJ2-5	TGTGCCAGCAGCTCCGCCCGGTACCAAGAGACCCAGTACTTC	CASSSARYQETQYF
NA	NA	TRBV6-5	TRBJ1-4	TGTGCCAGCAGTTTAGGACAGACAACTAATGAAAAACTGTTTTTT	CASSLGQTTNEKLFF
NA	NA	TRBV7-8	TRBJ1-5	TGTGCCAGCAGCTTATTCGCTAACGTACGTCTTGAGCGTAGCAATCAGCCCCAGCATTTT	CASSLFANVRLERSNQPQHF
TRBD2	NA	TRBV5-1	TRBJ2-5	TGCGCCAGCAGCGCGAGCGGGGGGTCGGAGACCCAGTACTTC	CASSASGGSETQYF
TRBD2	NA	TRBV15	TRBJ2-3	TGTGCCACCAGCAGAGGGGGACTAGCGGGAGCCGATACGCAGTATTTT	CATSRGGLAGADTQYF
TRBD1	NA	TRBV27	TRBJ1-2	TGTGCCAGCAGTCTCCGGACAGGCCCTATTAACTATGGCTACACCTTC	CASSLRTGPINYGYTF
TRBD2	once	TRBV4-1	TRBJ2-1	TGCGCCAGCAGCCAAGAGAACCCAGCGGGGACCTCTTGGTACAATGAGCAGTTCTTC	CASSQENPAGTSWYNEQFF
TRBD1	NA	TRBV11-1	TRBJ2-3	TGTGCCAGCAGCTTAGCGGACAGGGGCCCAGATACGCAGTATTTT	CASSLADRGPDTQYF
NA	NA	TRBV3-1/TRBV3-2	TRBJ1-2	TGTGCCAGCAGCCAAGCCCCGGGGAGCTTCTATGGCTACACCTTC	CASSQAPGSFYGYTF
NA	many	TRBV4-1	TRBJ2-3	TGCGCCAGCAGCTTCTCCTCCGCGAAGTCATCATCAGATACGCAGTATTTT	CASSFSSAKSSSDTQYF
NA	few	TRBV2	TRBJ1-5	TGTGCCAGCGGCCTGACTAATCAGCCCCAGCATTTT	CASGLTNQPQHF
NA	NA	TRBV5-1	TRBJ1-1	TGCGCCAGCAGTCAAGGGGGGAACACTGAAGCTTTCTTT	CASSQGGNTEAFF
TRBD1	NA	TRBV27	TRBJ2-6	TGTGCCAGCAGACCGGGACAGGGGAGCTCTGGGGCCAACGTCCTGACTTTC	CASRPGQGSSGANVLTF
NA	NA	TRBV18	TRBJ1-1	TGTGCCAGCTCACCCCAGGGTGTAAACACTGAAGCTTTCTTT	CASSPQGVNTEAFF
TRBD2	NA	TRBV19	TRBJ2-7	TGTGCCAGTAGTATAATAGCGGGAGTTGGGTACGAGCAGTACTTC	CASSIIAGVGYEQYF
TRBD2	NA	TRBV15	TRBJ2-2	TGTGCCACCAGCAAGCTAGCGGGAGGTAACACCGGGGAGCTGTTTTTT	CATSKLAGGNTGELFF
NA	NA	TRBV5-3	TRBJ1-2	TGTGCCAGAAGCTTAGGGAAACAGGTGGCCTCTAACTATGGCTACACCTTC	CARSLGKQVASNYGYTF
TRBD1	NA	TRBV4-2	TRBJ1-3	TGTGCCAGCAGCCAAGATGAAGGGACAGGTGCATACACCATATATTTT	CASSQDEGTGAYTIYF
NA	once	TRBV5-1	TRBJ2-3	TGCGCCAGCAGCTTCGACCAGGCCACAGATACGCAGTATTTT	CASSFDQATDTQYF
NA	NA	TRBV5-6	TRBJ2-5	TGTGCCAGCAGCATGGTGGAGGGGACCACTAGGGAGACCCAGTACTTC	CASSMVEGTTRETQYF
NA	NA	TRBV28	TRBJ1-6	TGTGCCAGCGTCAGGGATAATAATTCACCCCTCCACTTT	CASVRDNNSPLHF
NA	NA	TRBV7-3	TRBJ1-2	TGTGCCAGCAGCTTAGACAGATATGATGGCTACACCTTC	CASSLDRYDGYTF
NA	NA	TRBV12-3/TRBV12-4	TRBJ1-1	TGTGCCAGCAGTCAACGGGTTGGGGAAGCTTTCTTT	CASSQRVGEAFF
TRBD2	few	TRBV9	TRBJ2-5	TGTGCCAGCAGCGTAGGTCGGCTAGCGGGAGGGAAAGAGACCCAGTACTTC	CASSVGRLAGGKETQYF
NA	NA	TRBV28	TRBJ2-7	TGTGCCAGCAGTTTAGCGGTATCCGAGCAGTACTTC	CASSLAVSEQYF
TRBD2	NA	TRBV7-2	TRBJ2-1	TGTGCCAGAAGGGGGACGCGGGGGGACGAGCAGTTCTTC	CARRGTRGDEQFF
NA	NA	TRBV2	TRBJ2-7	TGTGCCAGCAGTATGCAGGGACTTGGGGGGGAGCAGTACTTC	CASSMQGLGGEQYF
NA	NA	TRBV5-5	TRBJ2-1	TGTGCCAGCAGCTTGGCAGGTTCCTACAATGAGCAGTTCTTC	CASSLAGSYNEQFF
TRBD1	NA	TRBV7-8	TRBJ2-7	TGTGCCAGCAGCCTTCTCGGACAGGTGACCCACGAGCAGTACTTC	CASSLLGQVTHEQYF
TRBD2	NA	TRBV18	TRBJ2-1	TGTGCCAGCTCACCCCCCCAAGTAGCGGGAGCACCTCAGTTCTTC	CASSPPQVAGAPQFF
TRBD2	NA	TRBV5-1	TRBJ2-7	TGCGCCAGCAGCTTGGGACCGGGCGGGAGCGGGGGATCCTACGAGCAGTACTTC	CASSLGPGGSGGSYEQYF
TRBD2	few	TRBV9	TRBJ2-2	TGTGCCAGCAGACTGGGAGGCGGGAGTACTACCGGGGAGCTGTTTTTT	CASRLGGGSTTGELFF
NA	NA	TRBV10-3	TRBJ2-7	TGTGCCATCAGAACCGGGACTGAGGAAGGGCAGTACTTC	CAIRTGTEEGQYF
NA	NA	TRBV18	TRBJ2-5	TGTGCCAGCTCACCACTAGACTACCCAGAGACCCAGTACTTC	CASSPLDYPETQYF